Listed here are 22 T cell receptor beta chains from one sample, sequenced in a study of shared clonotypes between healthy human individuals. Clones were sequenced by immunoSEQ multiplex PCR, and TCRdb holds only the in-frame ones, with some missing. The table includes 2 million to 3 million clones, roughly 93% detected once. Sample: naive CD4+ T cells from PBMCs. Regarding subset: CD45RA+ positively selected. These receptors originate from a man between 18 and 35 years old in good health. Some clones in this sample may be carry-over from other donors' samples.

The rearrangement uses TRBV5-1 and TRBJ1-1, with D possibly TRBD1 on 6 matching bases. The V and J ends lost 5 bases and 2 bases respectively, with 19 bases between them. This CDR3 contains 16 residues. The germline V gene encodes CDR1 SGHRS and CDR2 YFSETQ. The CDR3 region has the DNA TGCGCCAGCAGAGATCAGGGGACCCTTAGTAACACTGAAGCTTTCTTT. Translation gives CASRDQGTLSNTEAFF. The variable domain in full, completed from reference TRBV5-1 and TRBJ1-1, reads KAGVTQTPRYLIKTRGQQVTLSCSPISGHRSVSWYQQTPGQGLQFLFEYFSETQRNKGNFPGRFSGRQFSNSRSEMNVSTLELGDSALYLCASRDQGTLSNTEAFFGQGTRLTVV.

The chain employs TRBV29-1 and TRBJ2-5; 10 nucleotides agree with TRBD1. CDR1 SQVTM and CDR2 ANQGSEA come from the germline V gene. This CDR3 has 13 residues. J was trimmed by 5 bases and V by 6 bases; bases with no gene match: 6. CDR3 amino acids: CSVGTGEVETQYF. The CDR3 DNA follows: TGCAGCGTGGGGACAGGGGAGGTGGAGACCCAGTACTTC.

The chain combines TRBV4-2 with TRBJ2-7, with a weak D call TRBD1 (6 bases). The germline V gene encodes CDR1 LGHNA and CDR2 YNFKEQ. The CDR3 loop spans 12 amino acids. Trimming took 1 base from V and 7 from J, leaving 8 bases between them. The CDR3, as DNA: TGTGCCAGCAGCCAAGTCAGGGGTGAGCAGTACTTC. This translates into CASSQVRGEQYF.

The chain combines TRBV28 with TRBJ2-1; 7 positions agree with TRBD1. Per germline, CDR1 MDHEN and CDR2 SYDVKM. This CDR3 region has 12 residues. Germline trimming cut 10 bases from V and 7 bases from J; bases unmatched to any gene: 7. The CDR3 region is CATRQGSNEQFF. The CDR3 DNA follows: TGTGCCACCAGACAGGGTTCAAATGAGCAGTTCTTC.

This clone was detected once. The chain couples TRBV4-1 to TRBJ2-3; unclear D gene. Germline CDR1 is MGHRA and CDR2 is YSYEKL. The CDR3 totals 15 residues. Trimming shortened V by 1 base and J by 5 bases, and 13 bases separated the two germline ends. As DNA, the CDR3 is TGCGCCAGCAGCCAAGGCCCCACACGGCTAGATACGCAGTATTTT. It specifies CASSQGPTRLDTQYF.

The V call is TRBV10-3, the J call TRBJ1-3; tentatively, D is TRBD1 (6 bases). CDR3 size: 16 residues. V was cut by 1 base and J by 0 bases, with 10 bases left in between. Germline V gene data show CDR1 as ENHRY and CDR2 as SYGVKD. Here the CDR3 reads CAISELGHLSGNTIYF. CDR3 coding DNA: TGTGCCATCAGTGAGTTGGGACACCTCTCTGGAAACACCATATATTTT.

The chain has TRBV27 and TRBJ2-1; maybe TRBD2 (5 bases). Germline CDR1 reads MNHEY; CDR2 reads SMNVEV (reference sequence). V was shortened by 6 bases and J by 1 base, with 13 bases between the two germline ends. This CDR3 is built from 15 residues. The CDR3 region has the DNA TGTGCCAGCAGCCGGGATCCTGGTTCCTACAATGAGCAGTTCTTC. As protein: CASSRDPGSYNEQFF.

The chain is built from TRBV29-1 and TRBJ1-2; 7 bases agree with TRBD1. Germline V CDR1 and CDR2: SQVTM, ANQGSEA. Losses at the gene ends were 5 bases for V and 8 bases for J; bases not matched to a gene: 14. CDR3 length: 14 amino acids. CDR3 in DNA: TGCAGCGTTCCTAAATTGACAGGGAGAACAGGCTACACCTTC. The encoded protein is CSVPKLTGRTGYTF.

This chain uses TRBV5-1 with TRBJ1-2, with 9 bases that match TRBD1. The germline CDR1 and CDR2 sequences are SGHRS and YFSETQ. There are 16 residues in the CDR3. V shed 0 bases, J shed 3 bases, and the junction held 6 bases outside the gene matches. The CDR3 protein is CASSLATGGVDYGYTF. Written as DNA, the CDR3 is TGCGCCAGCAGCTTGGCCACAGGGGGCGTTGACTATGGCTACACCTTC.

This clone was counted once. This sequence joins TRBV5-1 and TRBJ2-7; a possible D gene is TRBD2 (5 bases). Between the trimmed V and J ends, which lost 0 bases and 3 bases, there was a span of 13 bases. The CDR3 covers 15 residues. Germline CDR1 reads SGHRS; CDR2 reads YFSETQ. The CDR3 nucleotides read TGCGCCAGCAGCTTGGGGGTCGGGAACTACTACGAGCAGTACTTC. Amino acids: CASSLGVGNYYEQYF.

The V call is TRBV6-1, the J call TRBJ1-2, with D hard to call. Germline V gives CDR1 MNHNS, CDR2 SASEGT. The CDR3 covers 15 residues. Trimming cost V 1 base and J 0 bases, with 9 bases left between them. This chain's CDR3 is CASSEGLNANYGYTF. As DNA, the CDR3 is TGTGCCAGCAGTGAAGGCTTGAACGCTAACTATGGCTACACCTTC.

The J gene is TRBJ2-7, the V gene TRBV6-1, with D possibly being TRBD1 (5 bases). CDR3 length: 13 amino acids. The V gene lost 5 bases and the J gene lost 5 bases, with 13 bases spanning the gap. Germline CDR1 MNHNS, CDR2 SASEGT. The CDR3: CASSLQGSHEQYF. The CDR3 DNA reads TGTGCCAGCAGTCTGCAGGGTTCCCACGAGCAGTACTTC.

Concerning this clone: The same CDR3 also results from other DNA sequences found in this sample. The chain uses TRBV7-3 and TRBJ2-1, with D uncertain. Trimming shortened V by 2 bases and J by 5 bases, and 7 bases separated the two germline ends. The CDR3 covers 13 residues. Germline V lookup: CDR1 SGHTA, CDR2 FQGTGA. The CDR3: CASSLGVHNEQFF. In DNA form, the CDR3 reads TGTGCCAGCAGCTTAGGGGTCCACAATGAGCAGTTCTTC.

CDR3 nucleotide sequence: TGCAGTGCTAGTCGAGGCGGCGAGCAGTTCTTC. Translation gives CSASRGGEQFF. V usage is TRBV20-1 and J usage is TRBJ2-1, with D uncertain. CDR3 length: 11 residues. In germline, CDR1 is DFQATT, CDR2 SNEGSKA (reference sequence). Trimming removed 3 bases from V and 10 bases from J, with 10 bases in between.

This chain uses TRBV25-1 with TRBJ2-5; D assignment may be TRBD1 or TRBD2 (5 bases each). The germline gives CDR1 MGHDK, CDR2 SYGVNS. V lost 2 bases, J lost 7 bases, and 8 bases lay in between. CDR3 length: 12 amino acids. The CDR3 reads CASSEGGVTQYF. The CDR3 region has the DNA TGTGCCAGCAGTGAAGGGGGAGTGACCCAGTACTTC.

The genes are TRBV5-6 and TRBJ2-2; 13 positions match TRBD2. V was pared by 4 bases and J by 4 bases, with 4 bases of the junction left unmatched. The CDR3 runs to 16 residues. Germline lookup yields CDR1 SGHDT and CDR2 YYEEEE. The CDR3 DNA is TGTGCCAGCAGCCTCGGACTAGCGGGAGTCACCGGGGAGCTGTTTTTT. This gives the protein CASSLGLAGVTGELFF.

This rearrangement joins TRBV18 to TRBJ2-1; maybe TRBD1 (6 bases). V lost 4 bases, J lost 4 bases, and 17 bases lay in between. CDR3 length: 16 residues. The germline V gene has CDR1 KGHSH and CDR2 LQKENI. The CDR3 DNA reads TGTGCCAGCTCACTAGCTGGGACAATCCTTTACAATGAGCAGTTCTTC. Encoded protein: CASSLAGTILYNEQFF.

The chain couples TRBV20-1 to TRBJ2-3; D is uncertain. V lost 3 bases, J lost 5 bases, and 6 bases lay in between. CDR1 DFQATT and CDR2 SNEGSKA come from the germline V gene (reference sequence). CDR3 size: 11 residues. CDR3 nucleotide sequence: TGCAGTGCTAGTTTCAAAGATACGCAGTATTTT. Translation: CSASFKDTQYF.

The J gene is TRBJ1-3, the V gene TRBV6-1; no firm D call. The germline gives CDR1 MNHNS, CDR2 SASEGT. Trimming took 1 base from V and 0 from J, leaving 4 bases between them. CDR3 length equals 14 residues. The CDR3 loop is CASSEGNSGNTIYF. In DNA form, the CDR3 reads TGTGCCAGCAGTGAAGGGAACTCTGGAAACACCATATATTTT.

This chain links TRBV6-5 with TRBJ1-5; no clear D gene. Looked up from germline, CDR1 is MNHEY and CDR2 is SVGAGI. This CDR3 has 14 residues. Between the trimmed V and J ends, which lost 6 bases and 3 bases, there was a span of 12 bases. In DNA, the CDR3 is TGTGCCAGCAGAACCTGGGGATCCAATCAGCCCCAGCATTTT. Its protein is CASRTWGSNQPQHF.

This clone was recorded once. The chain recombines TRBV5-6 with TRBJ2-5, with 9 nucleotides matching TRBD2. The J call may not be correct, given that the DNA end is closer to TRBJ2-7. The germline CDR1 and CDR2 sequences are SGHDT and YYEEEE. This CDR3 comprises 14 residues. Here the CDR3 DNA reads TGTGCCAGCAGCTTGGGCGTTAGCGGGAGCGAGCAGTACTTC. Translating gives CASSLGVSGSEQYF.

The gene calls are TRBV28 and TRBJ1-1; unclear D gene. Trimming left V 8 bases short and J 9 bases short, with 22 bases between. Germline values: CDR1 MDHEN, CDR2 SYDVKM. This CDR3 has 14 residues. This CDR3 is CASSVSGSPPKAFF. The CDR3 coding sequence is TGTGCCAGCTCGGTTTCCGGTTCGCCACCAAAAGCTTTCTTT. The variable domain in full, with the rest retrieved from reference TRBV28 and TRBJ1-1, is DVKVTQSSRYLVKRTGEKVFLECVQDMDHENMFWYRQDPGLGLRLIYFSYDVKMKEKGDIPEGYSVSREKKERFSLILESASTNQTSMYLCASSVSGSPPKAFFGQGTRLTVV.